Listed below are T cell receptor beta chains from one sample, sequenced in a study of OX40 agonist ivuxolimab in advanced cancers. The assay was immunoSEQ multiplex PCR, and TCRdb's table has in-frame clones only and misses some. Seen here are tens of thousands of clones, roughly 87% observed once, and the top ten hold about 3%. Sequenced material: CD4+ or CD8+ T cells sorted from blood, taken in a trial of the OX40 agonist ivuxolimab. The receptors stem from an adult with an advanced solid tumor such as melanoma, head and neck, liver or kidney cancer. Both conserved end residues are part of each CDR3. Each record gives: clone size, V gene, D gene, J gene, CDR3 DNA, CDR3 protein. D genes are given only for firm matches. The size field is filled for only some rows; it gives once, few, many or a size class.

>NA|TRBV5-1|NA|TRBJ1-1
TGCGCCAGCAGCGCCCACGCAGGGCTGAACACTGAAGCTTTCTTT
CASSAHAGLNTEAFF
>NA|TRBV9|TRBD2|TRBJ2-1
TGTGCCAGCAGCCCAATGACTAGCGGAAACTACAATGAGCAGTTCTTC
CASSPMTSGNYNEQFF
>NA|TRBV19|NA|TRBJ2-1
TGTGCCAGTAGTAAGACGAAGGGCGGGACGAGCTCCTACAATGAGCAGTTCTTC
CASSKTKGGTSSYNEQFF
>few|TRBV5-4|NA|TRBJ1-4
TGTGCCAGCAGCTCGGGACATAAGGATGAAAAACTGTTTTTT
CASSSGHKDEKLFF
>NA|TRBV9|NA|TRBJ2-6
TGTGCCAGCAGCGTTAGCCCAGGCGTCGGCAACGTCCTGACTTTC
CASSVSPGVGNVLTF
>NA|TRBV25-1|NA|TRBJ2-6
TGTGCCAGCAGTGAAGTGAGTCACAGAGACTCTGGGGCCAACGTCCTGACTTTC
CASSEVSHRDSGANVLTF
>NA|TRBV11-2|NA|TRBJ2-5
TGTGCCAGCAGCACCCTTCAAGAGACCCAGTACTTC
CASSTLQETQYF
>NA|TRBV5-1|TRBD1|TRBJ2-7
TGCGCCAGCAGCACCAGGGGGCCGTTGTTCGAGCAGTACTTC
CASSTRGPLFEQYF
>NA|TRBV21-1|NA|TRBJ1-3
TGTGCCAGCAGCGCACGTTGGATTTGGGCCTGGACTGGAAACACCATATATTTT
CASSARWIWAWTGNTIYF
>NA|TRBV29-1|NA|TRBJ1-1
TGCAGCGTTGTAGGGGCCAGGAACACTGAAGCTTTCTTT
CSVVGARNTEAFF
>NA|TRBV10-3|NA|TRBJ2-7
TGTGCCATCAAGGGTGACAAAGACTACGAGCAGTACTTC
CAIKGDKDYEQYF
>NA|TRBV13|NA|TRBJ2-2
TGTGCCAGCAGCCCGACGGGTTTGGGGAACACCGGGGAGCTGTTTTTT
CASSPTGLGNTGELFF
>NA|TRBV18|TRBD1|TRBJ1-1
TGTGCCAGCTCGCCCCGGGACAGATCCTTGAACACTGAAGCTTTCTTT
CASSPRDRSLNTEAFF
>NA|TRBV30|NA|TRBJ2-7
TGTGCCTGGGGTAGCAACTCCTACGAGCAGTACTTC
CAWGSNSYEQYF
>NA|TRBV19|TRBD1|TRBJ2-2
TGTGCCAGTTCAGGGGGCAAAGGCCGAGACGGGGAGCTGTTTTTT
CASSGGKGRDGELFF
>NA|TRBV18|NA|TRBJ1-2
TGTGCCAGCTCACCATTAAGGAGCCATGGCTACACCTTC
CASSPLRSHGYTF
>NA|TRBV7-8|NA|TRBJ1-1
TGTGCCAGCAGCTTAGGAGGGTATTCTGAAGCTTTCTTT
CASSLGGYSEAFF
>NA|TRBV11-3|TRBD2|TRBJ2-4
TGTGCCAGCAGCTCGATAACTAGCGGGAGTGATTTCGGCATTCAGTACTTC
CASSSITSGSDFGIQYF
>NA|TRBV6-5|TRBD1|TRBJ2-5
TGTGCCAGCAGGGGACAGGGGCGGGAGACCCAGTACTTC
CASRGQGRETQYF
>NA|TRBV5-8|NA|TRBJ1-6
TGTGCCAGCAGCTTGGTCCCAAATTCACCCCTCCACTTT
CASSLVPNSPLHF
>NA|TRBV29-1|NA|TRBJ1-1
TGCAGCTCCACAGGGTGGGGTGAAGCTTTCTTT
CSSTGWGEAFF
>NA|TRBV6-4|NA|TRBJ2-7
TGTGCCAGCAGCAGAACCGGGACATCCCCCTACGAGCAGTACTTC
CASSRTGTSPYEQYF
>NA|TRBV7-7|TRBD2|TRBJ2-3
TGTGCCAGCAGCTTAGGGGATCGAGCGGGGGACACACGTAGCACAGATACGCAGTATTTT
CASSLGDRAGDTRSTDTQYF
>few|TRBV27|TRBD2|TRBJ2-5
TGTGCCAGCAGTTTCGGGGCGGGAGGGTTTTCTCCAGAGACCCAGTACTTC
CASSFGAGGFSPETQYF
>NA|TRBV2|NA|TRBJ2-2
TGTGCCTCAGCCAAGCGGCTCACCGGGGAGCTGTTTTTT
CASAKRLTGELFF
>NA|TRBV29-1|NA|TRBJ1-4
TGCAGCGTTAAACCGGGGAAAGAAAAACTGTTTTTT
CSVKPGKEKLFF
>NA|TRBV6-1|TRBD1|TRBJ2-7
TGTGCCAGCAATGACAGGGGTCCAGTCTACGAGCAGTACTTC
CASNDRGPVYEQYF
>NA|TRBV6-1|TRBD1|TRBJ2-3
TGTGCCAGCAGTGGACAGGGGGCTAGCACAGATACGCAGTATTTT
CASSGQGASTDTQYF
>NA|TRBV4-1|NA|TRBJ2-5
TGCGCCAGCAGCGGAGACAGGAGGCCGGTGGAGACCCAGTACTTC
CASSGDRRPVETQYF
>NA|TRBV30|NA|TRBJ1-1
TGTGCCTGGAGTTGGGGCTCGGTCACTGAAGCTTTCTTT
CAWSWGSVTEAFF
>NA|TRBV6-4|TRBD2|TRBJ2-5
TGTGCCAGCAGTACAACTAGCGAAGAGACCCAGTACTTC
CASSTTSEETQYF
>NA|TRBV11-3|NA|TRBJ1-1
TGTGCCAGCAGCTTAAGGGGCGTGGAGGGTGAAGCTTTCTTT
CASSLRGVEGEAFF
>NA|TRBV6-5|NA|TRBJ1-1
TGTGCCAGCGCCACCAGCACCAACACTGAAGCTTTCTTT
CASATSTNTEAFF
>NA|TRBV4-2|NA|TRBJ2-7
TGTGCCAGCAGCCAAGATCGCTCGTACGAGCAGTACTTC
CASSQDRSYEQYF
>NA|TRBV28|NA|TRBJ2-7
TGTGCCAGCAGTTTATTATCTCCCACAAGGGTACTCTCCTACGAGCAGTACTTC
CASSLLSPTRVLSYEQYF
>NA|TRBV6-1|NA|TRBJ1-3
TGTGCCAGCAGTGAAAACAATGGAAACACCATATATTTT
CASSENNGNTIYF
>NA|TRBV11-3|NA|TRBJ2-2
TGTGCCAGCAGCCAGGATACCGGGGAGCTGTTTTTT
CASSQDTGELFF
>NA|TRBV5-1|NA|TRBJ1-2
TGCGCCAGCAGCTTGGAGGCAGGAAGGGCTGGCTATGGCTACACCTTC
CASSLEAGRAGYGYTF
>NA|TRBV6-6|TRBD1|TRBJ2-1
TGTGCCAGCAGCCAGAGAGGTACAGGGGTGGGTGAGCAGTTCTTC
CASSQRGTGVGEQFF
>NA|TRBV13|TRBD2|TRBJ2-3
TGTGCCAGCAGCTTATATAGGATGACTAGCGGGGGGGTGGATACGCAGTATTTT
CASSLYRMTSGGVDTQYF
>few|TRBV7-2|TRBD1|TRBJ2-5
TGTGCCAGCAGCTTCCAGGGGGCGCGGCAAGAGACCCAGTACTTC
CASSFQGARQETQYF
>NA|TRBV11-3|NA|TRBJ2-1
TGTGCCAGCAGCTCCCTAAGGCGACAAGGTGAGCAGTTCTTC
CASSSLRRQGEQFF
>once|TRBV18|NA|TRBJ2-5
TGTGCCAGCTCACCGGGGCCTCAAGAGACCCAGTACTTC
CASSPGPQETQYF
>NA|TRBV5-4|NA|TRBJ2-3
TGTGCCAGCAGCTCTAGCCACCAGGGAGATACGCAGTATTTT
CASSSSHQGDTQYF
>NA|TRBV18|TRBD2|TRBJ2-1
TGTGCCAGCTCACCCCCGGGGGGGAATAGCTACAATGAGCAGTTCTTC
CASSPPGGNSYNEQFF
>NA|TRBV11-3|TRBD2|TRBJ2-7
TGTGCCAGCAGCTTTACCGGGACTAGCTCCCACGAGCAGTACTTC
CASSFTGTSSHEQYF
>few|TRBV11-2|TRBD1|TRBJ1-5
TGTGCCAGCAGCTTAGTGGCGGGGACAGTCAATCAGCCCCAGCATTTT
CASSLVAGTVNQPQHF
>NA|TRBV14|TRBD1|TRBJ2-1
TGTGCCAGCGTACGGGACAGCTCCTACAATGAGCAGTTCTTC
CASVRDSSYNEQFF
>NA|TRBV7-3|NA|TRBJ1-1
TGTGCCAGCAGCCGGGAAAACACTGAAGCTTTCTTT
CASSRENTEAFF
>NA|TRBV4-1|NA|TRBJ1-5
TGCGCCAGCAGCGCCGACAGGTATAGCAATCAGCCCCAGCATTTT
CASSADRYSNQPQHF
>NA|TRBV6-5|NA|TRBJ2-7
TGTGCCAGCAGTTACTCGAAGTCAGAACCTACCTACGAGCAGTACTTC
CASSYSKSEPTYEQYF
>NA|TRBV19|NA|TRBJ1-2
TGTGCCAGTAGTATAGAGACCTCCTATGGCTACACCTTC
CASSIETSYGYTF
>few|TRBV14|NA|TRBJ1-1
TGTGCCAGCAGCCAAGATGAGCGTTCTGAAGCTTTCTTT
CASSQDERSEAFF
>NA|TRBV12-2|NA|TRBJ2-5
TGTGCAAGTCGCCTAGGGGGTAGCGAGACCCAGTACTTC
CASRLGGSETQYF
>once|TRBV30|NA|TRBJ1-4
TGTGCCTGGAGTGTACTAGGTTATCGTGAAAAACTGTTTTTT
CAWSVLGYREKLFF
>NA|TRBV19|NA|TRBJ1-5
TGTGCCAGTAGTATAGCCAGGGACGGAAATCAGCCCCAGCATTTT
CASSIARDGNQPQHF
>few|TRBV14|NA|TRBJ2-3
TGTGCCAGCAGCCCTCGAAAGGGGGGGGTGAAATGGCAGGGAAAAGGCAGCGATACGCAGTATTTT
CASSPRKGGVKWQGKGSDTQYF